Many counts were recorded for the clone carrying this T cell receptor (beta chain). This entry comes from a study of CD8+ T cells in alopecia areata. CDR3 length equals 16 residues. The V segment lost 5 bases and the J segment 0 bases; nucleotides outside the gene matches: 7. Per germline, CDR1 MDHEN and CDR2 SYDVKM. Following extraction, RNA underwent reverse transcription to cDNA, which served as the sequencing template. Generated by immunoSEQ multiplex PCR, the TCRdb table keeps only in-frame clones and is missing some. The table records more than 95,000 clones, around 38% of them present only once.

V usage is TRBV28 and J usage is TRBJ2-1; 7 bases match TRBD1. This clonotype was obtained from a human donor with alopecia areata. Sequencing was performed on CD4+ T cells sorted from blood. The CDR3 bases are TGTGCCAGCAGTCCACGACAGGGAAGCTCCTACAATGAGCAGTTCTTC. This encodes CASSPRQGSSYNEQFF.